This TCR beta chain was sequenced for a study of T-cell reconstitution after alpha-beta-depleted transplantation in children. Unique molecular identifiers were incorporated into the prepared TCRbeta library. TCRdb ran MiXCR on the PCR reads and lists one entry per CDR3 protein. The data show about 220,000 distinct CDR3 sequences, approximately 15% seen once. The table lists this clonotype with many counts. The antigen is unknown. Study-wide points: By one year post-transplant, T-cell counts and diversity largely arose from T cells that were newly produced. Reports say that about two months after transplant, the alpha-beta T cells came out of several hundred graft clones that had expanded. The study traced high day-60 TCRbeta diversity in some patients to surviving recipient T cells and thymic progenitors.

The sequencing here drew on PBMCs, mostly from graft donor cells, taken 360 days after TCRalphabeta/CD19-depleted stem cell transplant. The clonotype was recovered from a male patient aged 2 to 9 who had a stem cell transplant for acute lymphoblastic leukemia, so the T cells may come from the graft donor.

CDR3 loop: CSVEVREGEKLFF. DNA for the CDR3: TGCAGCGTTGAGGTCCGAGAGGGGGAAAAACTGTTTTTT. This chain links TRBV29-1 with TRBJ1-4; weak D call: TRBD1 (5 bases). V lost 3 bases and J lost 8, with 13 bases in between. Germline CDR1 is SQVTM and CDR2 is ANQGSEA. This CDR3 is built from 13 residues.